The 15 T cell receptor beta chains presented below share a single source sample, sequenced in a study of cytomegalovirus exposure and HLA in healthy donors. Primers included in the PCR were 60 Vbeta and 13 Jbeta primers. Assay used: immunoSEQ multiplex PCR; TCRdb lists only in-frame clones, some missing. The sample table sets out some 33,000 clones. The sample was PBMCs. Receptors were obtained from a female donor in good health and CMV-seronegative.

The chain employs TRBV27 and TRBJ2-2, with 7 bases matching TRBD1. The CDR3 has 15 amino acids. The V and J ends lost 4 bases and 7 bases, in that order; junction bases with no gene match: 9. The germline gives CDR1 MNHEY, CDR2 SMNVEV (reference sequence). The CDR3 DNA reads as TGTGCCAGCAGTTCCAGGGGGTTGCATGTCGGGGAGCTGTTTTTT. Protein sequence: CASSSRGLHVGELFF.

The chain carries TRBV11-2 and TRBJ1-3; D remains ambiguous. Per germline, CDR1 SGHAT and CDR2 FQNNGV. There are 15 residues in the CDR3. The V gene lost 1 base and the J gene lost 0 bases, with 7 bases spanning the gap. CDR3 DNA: TGTGCCAGCAGCTTAGGAGAGTTCTCTGGAAACACCATATATTTT. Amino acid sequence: CASSLGEFSGNTIYF.

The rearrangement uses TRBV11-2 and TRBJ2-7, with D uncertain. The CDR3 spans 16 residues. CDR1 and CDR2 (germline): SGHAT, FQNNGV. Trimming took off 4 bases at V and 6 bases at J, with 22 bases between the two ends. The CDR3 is CASSSHTQTHRIEQYF. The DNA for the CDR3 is TGTGCCAGCAGCTCCCACACTCAGACACACCGGATCGAGCAGTACTTC.

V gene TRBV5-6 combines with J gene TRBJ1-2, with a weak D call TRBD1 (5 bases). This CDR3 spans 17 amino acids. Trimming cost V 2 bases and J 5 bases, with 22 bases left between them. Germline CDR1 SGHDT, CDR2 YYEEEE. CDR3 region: CASSFMPKVPGGYGYTF. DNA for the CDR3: TGTGCCAGCAGCTTCATGCCAAAGGTTCCTGGGGGGTATGGCTACACCTTC. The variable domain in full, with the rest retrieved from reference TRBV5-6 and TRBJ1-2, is DAGVTQSPTHLIKTRGQQVTLRCSPKSGHDTVSWYQQALGQGPQFIFQYYEEEERQRGNFPDRFSGHQFPNYSSELNVNALLLGDSALYLCASSFMPKVPGGYGYTFGSGTRLTVV.

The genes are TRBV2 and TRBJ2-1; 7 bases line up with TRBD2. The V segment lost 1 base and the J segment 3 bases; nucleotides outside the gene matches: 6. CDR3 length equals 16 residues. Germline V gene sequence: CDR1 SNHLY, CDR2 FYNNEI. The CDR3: CASSEGRSSGYNEQFF. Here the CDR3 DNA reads TGTGCCAGCAGTGAAGGGAGGTCTAGCGGCTACAATGAGCAGTTCTTC.

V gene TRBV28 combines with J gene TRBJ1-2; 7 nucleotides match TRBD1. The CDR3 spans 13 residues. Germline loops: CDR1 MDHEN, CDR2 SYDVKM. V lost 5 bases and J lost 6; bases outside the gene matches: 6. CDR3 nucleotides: TGTGCCAGCAGTCCCGGACAGGAGGATGGCTACACCTTC. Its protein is CASSPGQEDGYTF.

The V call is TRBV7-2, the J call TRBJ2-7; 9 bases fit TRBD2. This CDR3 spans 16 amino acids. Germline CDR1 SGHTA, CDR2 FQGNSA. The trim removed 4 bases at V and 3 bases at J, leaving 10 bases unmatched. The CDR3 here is CASSYLGASGVYEQYF. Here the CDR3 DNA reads TGTGCCAGCAGCTACCTTGGGGCTAGCGGGGTCTACGAGCAGTACTTC.

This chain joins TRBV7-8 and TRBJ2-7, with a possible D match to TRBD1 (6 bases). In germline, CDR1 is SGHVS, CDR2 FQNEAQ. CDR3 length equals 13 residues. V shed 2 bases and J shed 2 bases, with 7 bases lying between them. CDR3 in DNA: TGTGCCAGCAGCTTAAACAGGGCCTACGAGCAGTACTTC. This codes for CASSLNRAYEQYF.

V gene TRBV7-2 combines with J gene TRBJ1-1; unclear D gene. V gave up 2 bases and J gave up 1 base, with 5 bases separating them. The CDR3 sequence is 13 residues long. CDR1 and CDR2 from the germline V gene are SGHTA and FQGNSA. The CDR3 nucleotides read TGTGCCAGCAGCTTATTCCAGAACACTGAAGCTTTCTTT. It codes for CASSLFQNTEAFF. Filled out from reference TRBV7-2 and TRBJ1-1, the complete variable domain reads GAGVSQSPSNKVTEKGKDVELRCDPISGHTALYWYRQSLGQGLEFLIYFQGNSAPDKSGLPSDRFSAERTGGSVSTLTIQRTQQEDSAVYLCASSLFQNTEAFFGQGTRLTVV.

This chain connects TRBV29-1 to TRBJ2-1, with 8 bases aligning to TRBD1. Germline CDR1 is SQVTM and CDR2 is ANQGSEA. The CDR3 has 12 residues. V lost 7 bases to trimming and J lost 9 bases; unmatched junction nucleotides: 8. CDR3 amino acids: CSARQGWVEQFF. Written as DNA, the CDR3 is TGCAGCGCGAGACAGGGGTGGGTTGAGCAGTTCTTC.

Written as DNA, the CDR3 is TGTGCCAGCAGCTTAGCTTCTGTGCGGTATGGCTACACCTTC. Translating it yields CASSLASVRYGYTF. This chain connects TRBV7-9 to TRBJ1-2; D unresolved. The germline V and J ends were trimmed by 0 bases and 5 bases, with 10 bases remaining between them. This CDR3 has 14 residues. Germline V gene lookup returns CDR1 SEHNR and CDR2 FQNEAQ (reference sequence).

CDR3 residues: CASSLDTGDTEAFF. The CDR3 DNA reads TGTGCCAGCAGTTTAGATACAGGGGACACTGAAGCTTTCTTT. This chain connects TRBV28 to TRBJ1-1; 7 bases map to TRBD1. Germline V CDR1 and CDR2: MDHEN, SYDVKM. The CDR3 covers 14 residues. The V segment lost 2 bases and the J segment 3 bases; nucleotides outside the gene matches: 3.

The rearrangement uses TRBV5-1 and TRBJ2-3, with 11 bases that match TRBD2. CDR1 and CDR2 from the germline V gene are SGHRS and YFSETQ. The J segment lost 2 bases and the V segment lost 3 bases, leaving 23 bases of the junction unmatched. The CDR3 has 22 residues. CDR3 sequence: CASSYQPPGTSGTTEYTDTQYF. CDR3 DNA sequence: TGCGCCAGCAGCTACCAACCCCCCGGGACTAGCGGCACGACCGAATACACAGATACGCAGTATTTT.

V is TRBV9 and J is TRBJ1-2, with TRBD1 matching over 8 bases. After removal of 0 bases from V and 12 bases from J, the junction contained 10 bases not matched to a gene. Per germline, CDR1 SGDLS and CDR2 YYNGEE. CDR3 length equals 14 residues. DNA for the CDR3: TGTGCCAGCAGCGTAGTTCCAGGGGGCGTTGCTGACACCTTC. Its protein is CASSVVPGGVADTF.

The DNA of the CDR3 is TGCGCCGACAGCACGAACTATGGCTACACCTTC. Its translation: CADSTNYGYTF. V gene TRBV20-1 combines with J gene TRBJ1-2; maybe TRBD1 (5 bases). The germline CDR1 and CDR2 sequences are DFQATT and SNEGSKA (reference sequence). The CDR3 contains 11 residues.